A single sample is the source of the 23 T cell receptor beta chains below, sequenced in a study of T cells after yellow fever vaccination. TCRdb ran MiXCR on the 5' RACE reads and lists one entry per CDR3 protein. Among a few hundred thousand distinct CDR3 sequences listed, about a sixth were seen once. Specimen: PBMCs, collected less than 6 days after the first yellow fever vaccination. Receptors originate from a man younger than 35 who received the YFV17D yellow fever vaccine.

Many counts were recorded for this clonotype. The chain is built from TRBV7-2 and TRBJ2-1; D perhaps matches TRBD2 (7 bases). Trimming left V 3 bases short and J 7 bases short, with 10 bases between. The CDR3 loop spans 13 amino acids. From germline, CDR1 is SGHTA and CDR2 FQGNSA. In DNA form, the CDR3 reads TGTGCCAGCAGCTTCGGGGGGCGGAATGAGCAGTTCTTC. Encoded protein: CASSFGGRNEQFF.

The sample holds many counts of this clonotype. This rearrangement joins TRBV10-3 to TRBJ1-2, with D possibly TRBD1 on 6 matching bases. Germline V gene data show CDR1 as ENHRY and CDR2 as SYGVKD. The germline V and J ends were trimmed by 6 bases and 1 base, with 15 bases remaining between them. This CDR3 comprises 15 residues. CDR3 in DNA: TGTGCCATCAGCCCTCGAGACAGGATTAACTATGGCTACACCTTC. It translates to CAISPRDRINYGYTF.

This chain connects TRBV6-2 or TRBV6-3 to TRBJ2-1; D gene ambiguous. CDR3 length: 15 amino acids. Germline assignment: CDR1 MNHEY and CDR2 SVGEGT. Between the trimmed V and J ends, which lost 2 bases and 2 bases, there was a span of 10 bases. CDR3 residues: CASSYIVNTYNEQFF. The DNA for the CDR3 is TGTGCCAGCAGTTACATCGTGAACACCTACAATGAGCAGTTCTTC.

The CDR3 DNA sequence: TGCGCCAGCAGTCAATCGTTCGGGCTCGTCCACGAGCAGTACGTC. Amino acid sequence: CASSQSFGLVHEQYV. The chain couples TRBV23-1 to TRBJ2-7; unclear D gene. TRBV23-1 is recorded as an ORF, its role being uncertain. CDR3 size: 15 residues. V shed 0 bases and J shed 5 bases, with 14 bases lying between them.

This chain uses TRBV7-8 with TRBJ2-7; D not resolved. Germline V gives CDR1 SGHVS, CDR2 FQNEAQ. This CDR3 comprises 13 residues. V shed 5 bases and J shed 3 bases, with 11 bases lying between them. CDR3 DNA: TGTGCCAGCAGCCCGAGTAAATACTACGAGCAGTACGTC. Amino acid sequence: CASSPSKYYEQYV.

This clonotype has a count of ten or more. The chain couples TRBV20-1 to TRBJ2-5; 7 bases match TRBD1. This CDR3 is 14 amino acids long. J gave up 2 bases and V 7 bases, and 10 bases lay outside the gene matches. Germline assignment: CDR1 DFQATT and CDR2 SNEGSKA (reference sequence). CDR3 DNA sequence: TGCAGTGGGAATCACGGGACAGCTCAAGAGACCCAGTACTTC. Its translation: CSGNHGTAQETQYF.

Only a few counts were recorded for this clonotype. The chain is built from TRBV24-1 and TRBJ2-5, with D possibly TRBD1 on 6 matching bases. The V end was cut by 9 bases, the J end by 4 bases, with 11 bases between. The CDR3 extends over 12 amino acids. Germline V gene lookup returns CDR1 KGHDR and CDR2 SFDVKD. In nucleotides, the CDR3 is TGTGCCACCGCAGGGGACGGAGAGACCCAGTACTTC. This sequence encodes CATAGDGETQYF.

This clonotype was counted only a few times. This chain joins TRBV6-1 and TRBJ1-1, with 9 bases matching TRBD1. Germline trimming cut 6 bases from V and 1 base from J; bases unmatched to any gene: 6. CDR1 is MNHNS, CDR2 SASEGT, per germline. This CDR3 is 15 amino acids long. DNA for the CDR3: TGTGCCAGCAGCCCCCGACAGGGGGGGAACACTGAAGCTTTCTTT. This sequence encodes CASSPRQGGNTEAFF.

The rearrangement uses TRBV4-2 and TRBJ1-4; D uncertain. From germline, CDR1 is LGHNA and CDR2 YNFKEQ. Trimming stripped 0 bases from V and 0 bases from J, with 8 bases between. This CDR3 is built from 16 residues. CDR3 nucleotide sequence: TGTGCCAGCAGCCAAGATTATGCTGCAACTAATGAAAAACTGTTTTTT. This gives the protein CASSQDYAATNEKLFF.

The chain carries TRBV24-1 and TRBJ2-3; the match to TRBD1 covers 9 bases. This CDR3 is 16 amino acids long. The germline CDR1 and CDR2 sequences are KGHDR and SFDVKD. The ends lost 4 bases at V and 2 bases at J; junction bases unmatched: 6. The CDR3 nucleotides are TGTGCCACCAGTGAAGACGGGACAGGGCTCACAGATACGCAGTATTTT. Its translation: CATSEDGTGLTDTQYF.

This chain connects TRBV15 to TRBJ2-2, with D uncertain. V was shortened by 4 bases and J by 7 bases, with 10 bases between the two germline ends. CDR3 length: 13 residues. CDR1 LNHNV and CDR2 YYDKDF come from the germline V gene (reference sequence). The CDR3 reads CATSIQGGGELFF. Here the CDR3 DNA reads TGTGCCACCAGCATCCAAGGCGGCGGGGAGCTGTTTTTT.

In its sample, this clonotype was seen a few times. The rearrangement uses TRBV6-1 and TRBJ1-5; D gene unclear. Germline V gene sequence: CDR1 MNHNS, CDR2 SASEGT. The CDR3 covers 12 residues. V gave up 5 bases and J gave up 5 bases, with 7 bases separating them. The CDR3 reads CASSSWYQPQHF. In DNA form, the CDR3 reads TGTGCCAGCAGTTCGTGGTATCAGCCCCAGCATTTT.

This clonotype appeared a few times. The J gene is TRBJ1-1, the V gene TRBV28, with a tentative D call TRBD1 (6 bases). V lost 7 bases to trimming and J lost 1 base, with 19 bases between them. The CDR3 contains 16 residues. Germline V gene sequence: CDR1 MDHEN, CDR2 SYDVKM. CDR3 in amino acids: CASKLPPWTENTEAFF. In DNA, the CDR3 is TGTGCCAGCAAGCTCCCCCCCTGGACAGAGAACACTGAAGCTTTCTTT.

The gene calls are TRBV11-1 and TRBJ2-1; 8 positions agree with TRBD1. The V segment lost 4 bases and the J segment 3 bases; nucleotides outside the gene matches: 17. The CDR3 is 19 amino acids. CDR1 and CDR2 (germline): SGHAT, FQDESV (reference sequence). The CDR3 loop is CASSWGQAAKGSYYNEQFF. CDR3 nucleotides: TGTGCCAGCAGCTGGGGACAGGCGGCCAAAGGAAGCTACTACAATGAGCAGTTCTTC.

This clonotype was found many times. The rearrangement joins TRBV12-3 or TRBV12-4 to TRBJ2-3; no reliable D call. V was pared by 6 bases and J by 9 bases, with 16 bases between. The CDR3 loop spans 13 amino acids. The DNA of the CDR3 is TGTGCCAGCAGATGGCGGTTGGACGGAACGCAGTATTTT. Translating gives CASRWRLDGTQYF.

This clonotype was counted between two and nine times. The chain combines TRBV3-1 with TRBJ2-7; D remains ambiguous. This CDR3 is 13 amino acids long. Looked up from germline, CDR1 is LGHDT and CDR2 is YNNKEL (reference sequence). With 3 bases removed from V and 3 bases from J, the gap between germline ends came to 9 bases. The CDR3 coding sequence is TGTGCCAGCAGCCATATTAGAGGCTACGAGCAGTACTTC. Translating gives CASSHIRGYEQYF.

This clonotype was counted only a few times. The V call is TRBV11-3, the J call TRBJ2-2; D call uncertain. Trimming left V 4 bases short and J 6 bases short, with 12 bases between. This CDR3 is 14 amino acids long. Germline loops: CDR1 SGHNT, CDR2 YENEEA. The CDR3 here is CASSSPGFAGELFF. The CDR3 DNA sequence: TGTGCCAGCAGCTCCCCTGGGTTCGCCGGGGAGCTGTTTTTT. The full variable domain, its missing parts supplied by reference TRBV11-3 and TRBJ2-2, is EAGVVQSPRYKIIEKKQPVAFWCNPISGHNTLYWYLQNLGQGPELLIRYENEEAVDDSQLPKDRFSAERLKGVDSTLKIQPAELGDSAVYLCASSSPGFAGELFFGEGSRLTVL.

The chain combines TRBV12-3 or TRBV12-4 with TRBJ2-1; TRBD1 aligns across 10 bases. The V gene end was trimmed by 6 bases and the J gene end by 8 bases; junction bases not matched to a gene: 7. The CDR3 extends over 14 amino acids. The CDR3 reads CASSRQGAFDEQFF. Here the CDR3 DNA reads TGTGCCAGCAGCCGACAGGGGGCGTTCGATGAGCAGTTCTTC.

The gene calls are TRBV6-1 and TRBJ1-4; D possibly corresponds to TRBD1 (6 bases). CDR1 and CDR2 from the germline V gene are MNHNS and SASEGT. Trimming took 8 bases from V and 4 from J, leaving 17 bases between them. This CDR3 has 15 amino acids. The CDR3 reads CASQRGNRVNEKLFF. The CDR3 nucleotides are TGTGCCAGCCAGAGGGGGAACAGGGTTAATGAAAAACTGTTTTTT.

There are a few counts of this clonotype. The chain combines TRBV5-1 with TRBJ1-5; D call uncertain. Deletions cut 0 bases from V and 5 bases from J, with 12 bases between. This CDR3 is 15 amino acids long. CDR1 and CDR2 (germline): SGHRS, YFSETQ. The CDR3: CASSLGSPWDQPQHF. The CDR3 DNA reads TGCGCCAGCAGCTTGGGCAGCCCTTGGGATCAGCCCCAGCATTTT.

The CDR3 protein is CASRLAGGGEQYV. CDR3 bases: TGTGCCAGCAGGCTAGCGGGGGGTGGCGAGCAGTACGTC. This rearrangement joins TRBV2 to TRBJ2-7; TRBD2 agrees at 11 bases. The CDR3 is 13 amino acids. Germline values: CDR1 SNHLY, CDR2 FYNNEI. J lost 6 bases, V lost 6 bases, and 4 bases had no gene match.

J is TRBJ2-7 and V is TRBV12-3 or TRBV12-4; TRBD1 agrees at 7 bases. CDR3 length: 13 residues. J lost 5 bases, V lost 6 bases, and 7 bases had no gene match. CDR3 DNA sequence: TGTGCCAGCAGACGGACAGGCTTTAACGAGCAGTACTTC. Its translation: CASRRTGFNEQYF.

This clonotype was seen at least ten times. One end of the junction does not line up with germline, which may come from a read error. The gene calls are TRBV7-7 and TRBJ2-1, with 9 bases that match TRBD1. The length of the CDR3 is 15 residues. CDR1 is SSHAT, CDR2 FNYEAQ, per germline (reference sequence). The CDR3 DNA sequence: TGTGCTAGCAGCTTACGGACAGGGGACTACAATGAGCAGTTCTTC. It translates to CASSLRTGDYNEQFF. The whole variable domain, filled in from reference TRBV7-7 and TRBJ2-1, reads GAGVSQSPRYKVTKRGQDVTLRCDPISSHATLYWYQQALGQGPEFLTYFNYEAQPDKSGLPSDRFSAERPEGSISTLTIQRTEQRDSAMYRCASSLRTGDYNEQFFGPGTRLTVL.